This T cell receptor (beta chain) was obtained from a study of regulatory T cells in long-lasting Graves disease. The study, taken as a whole, reports: Gene preferences differed: TRBV28, TRBJ1-2, TRBJ2-5 in persistent cases. Comparison showed that persistent patients shared more public clonotypes (about 2,700) than new patients (roughly 970).

TCR beta libraries were built with iRepertoire HTBI primers and Arm-PCR of CDR3 regions. TCRdb re-called the multiplex PCR reads with MiXCR, one entry per CDR3 protein. This table has over 500,000 distinct CDR3 sequences, roughly 15% appearing once. Time point in this sample: newly diagnosed GD, antithyroid drugs for less than 3 months. The TCR library was prepared using RNA isolated from PBMCs. V was clipped by 6 bases and J by 6 bases; unmatched bases: 10. The CDR3 is 15 residues long. Per the germline V gene, CDR1 is DFQATT and CDR2 is SNEGSKA (reference sequence). This clonotype was seen a few times. Its antigen remains unidentified. This sample also belongs to another study, concerning T cells in Graves' hyperthyroidism and ophthalmopathy. That work contributes: Uncontrolled infection, other autoimmune disease, pregnancy or lactation excluded patients.

The clonotype was recovered from a woman aged 30 to 39 with Graves disease. The sample consisted of peripheral blood mononuclear cells (PBMCs), taken at new diagnosis, from a patient treated with antithyroid drugs. The J gene is TRBJ2-1, the V gene TRBV20-1, with 11 bases aligning to TRBD2. CDR3 amino acids: CSATTTSGSRNEQFF. CDR3 sequence (DNA): TGCAGTGCAACGACAACTAGCGGGAGCCGCAATGAGCAGTTCTTC.